A selection of T cell receptor beta chains follows, all from one sample in a study of blood T cell repertoires in COVID-19. TCRdb's table, derived via immunoSEQ multiplex PCR, lists solely in-frame clones and lacks some. This sample carries some 390,000 clones, nearly 90% of them seen once, and the ten largest clones take less than 2%. The source material was PBMCs or T cells enriched from blood (not recorded which). All receptors come from a woman younger than 45 who had recovered from COVID-19. The conserved cysteine and the conserved F or W are not part of the CDR3 here. Fields, in order: V gene, CDR3 length, J gene, CDR3 protein.

TRBV27	11	TRBJ1-2	ASSPGEGYGYT
TRBV5-1	13	TRBJ2-7	ASSLLAGGSYEQY
TRBV7-9	10	TRBJ2-3	ASSSGQGRPD
TRBV7-9	17	TRBJ1-2	ASSPPPGQGNSLLYGYT
TRBV3-1/TRBV3-2	13	TRBJ1-2	ASSRDRVDNYGYT
TRBV7-9	12	TRBJ2-5	ASSFRGPQETQY
TRBV11-1	13	TRBJ2-3	ASSQRQGITDTQY
TRBV18	12	TRBJ2-7	ASSPRDRGYEQY
TRBV28	10	TRBJ2-2	ASSQNTGELF
TRBV5-1	14	TRBJ2-1	ASSLGGGSGYNEQF
TRBV28	12	TRBJ1-4	ASSFRQGYEKLF
TRBV4-3	14	TRBJ1-4	ASSAYPGTQNEKLF
TRBV9	10	TRBJ2-7	ASSVGTYEQY
TRBV7-9	12	TRBJ1-4	ASTIFSTNEKLF
TRBV27	12	TRBJ2-7	ASSLRQGAYEQY
TRBV3-1/TRBV3-2	14	TRBJ1-3	ATSQAQAHSGNTIY
TRBV7-9	11	TRBJ1-2	ASSVGSNYGYT
TRBV4-2	11	TRBJ1-2	ASSQVGTGGIH
TRBV5-1	13	TRBJ2-2	ASSSRDRGTGELF
TRBV3-1/TRBV3-2	12	TRBJ1-5	ASSQRGPAQPQH
TRBV19	15	TRBJ1-5	ASSPALDMLWDQPQH
TRBV19	15	TRBJ1-5	ASTQGTALRTNQPQH
TRBV30	15	TRBJ2-3	AWSASTGGGSTDTQY
TRBV10-1	11	TRBJ1-5	ASSESRWQPQH
TRBV7-8	11	TRBJ2-7	ASTGGTPYEQY
TRBV4-1	14	TRBJ1-5	ASSQDVSGLNQPQH
TRBV28	13	TRBJ2-4	ASRNFGDPKNIQY
TRBV5-1	14	TRBJ1-5	ASSLAGTGDGQPQH
TRBV30	12	TRBJ2-7	AWSRRGTSYEQY
TRBV19	13	TRBJ2-7	ASSMGHFSSYEQY
TRBV12-5	11	TRBJ1-1	ASGWGVYTEAF
TRBV2	15	TRBJ1-1	ASSGDRRVSWNTEAF
TRBV4-3	14	TRBJ1-2	ASSQDIPQGAMGYT
TRBV5-1	15	TRBJ1-1	ASSLQGGAIRPTEAF
TRBV12-3/TRBV12-4	11	TRBJ1-1	ASRNGQGAEAF
TRBV27	12	TRBJ1-1	ASKGTGMNTEAF
TRBV19	13	TRBJ2-7	ASSTRTSTNNEQY
TRBV6-2/TRBV6-3	12	TRBJ1-1	ASSDRGSNTEAF
TRBV27	12	TRBJ2-7	ASSLGQGDYEQY
TRBV6-6	12	TRBJ1-1	ASSDRAAGTEAF
TRBV30	15	TRBJ1-5	AWSARGGSHSNQPQH
TRBV28	10	TRBJ1-1	ASSPPGGGAF
TRBV4-2	19	TRBJ2-3	ASSQDTTGLAGGVRADTQY
TRBV11-1	14	TRBJ2-7	ASSFLAGASSYEQY
TRBV3-1/TRBV3-2	13	TRBJ1-5	ASSQKAGRNQPQH
TRBV9	12	TRBJ2-1	ASSVGADYNEQF
TRBV2	12	TRBJ1-4	ASRQWVRAEKLF
TRBV27	13	TRBJ2-7	ASRSGGIEVVEQY
TRBV28	13	TRBJ2-3	ASSAYGTATDTQY
TRBV3-1/TRBV3-2	14	TRBJ2-3	ASSQGSGPSTDTQY